The clone carrying this T cell receptor beta chain was counted between two and nine times. The data stem from a study of blood T cell repertoires in COVID-19. Study-level information: There were acute and convalescent COVID-19 samples, and they came from the United States, Italy and Spain.

Original data processing: Using reference gene primer amplification, nucleated cell counts were estimated. Sequenced by immunoSEQ multiplex PCR; TCRdb stores in-frame clones only, minus some. That table furnishes V, J and clone size, whereas the DNA furnished D and trimming. The profile shows 300,000 to 400,000 clones, 80% to 90% of them singletons. The germline V gene has CDR1 SGHKS and CDR2 YYEKEE (reference sequence). V dropped 4 bases and J dropped 4; count of bases not matched to a gene: 13. There are 17 residues in the CDR3. Participants spanned ages about 18 to 89 years and resided in some 22 US areas. Each participant's cohort was designated according to participant-reported clinical history.

The receptor comes from a man between 18 and 29 years old who had recovered from COVID-19. This chain links TRBV5-5 with TRBJ2-1; 8 nucleotides line up with TRBD2. Sequences were obtained from PBMCs or T cells enriched from blood (not recorded which). In DNA, the CDR3 is TGTGCCAGCAGCCTTCACTCCGGGACTAGGGCTTACAATGAGCAGTTCTTC. Translation: CASSLHSGTRAYNEQFF.